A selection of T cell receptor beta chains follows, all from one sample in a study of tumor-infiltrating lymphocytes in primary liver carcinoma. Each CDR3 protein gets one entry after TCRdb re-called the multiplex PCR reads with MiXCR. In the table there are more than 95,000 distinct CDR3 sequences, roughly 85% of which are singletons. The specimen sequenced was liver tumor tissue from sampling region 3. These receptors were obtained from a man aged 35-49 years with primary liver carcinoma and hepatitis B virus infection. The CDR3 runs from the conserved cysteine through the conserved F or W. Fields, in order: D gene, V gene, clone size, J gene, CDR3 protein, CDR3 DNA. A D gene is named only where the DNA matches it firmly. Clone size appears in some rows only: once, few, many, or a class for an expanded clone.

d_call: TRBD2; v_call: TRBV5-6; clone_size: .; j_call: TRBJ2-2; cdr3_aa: CASNLGLAGTGELFF; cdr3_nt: TGTGCCAGTAACTTGGGACTAGCGGGCACCGGGGAGCTGTTTTTT
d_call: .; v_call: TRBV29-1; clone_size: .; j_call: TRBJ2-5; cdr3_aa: CGFRTASFQETPYF; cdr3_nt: TGCGGCTTTAGGACAGCATCGTTTCAAGAGACCCCGTATTTC
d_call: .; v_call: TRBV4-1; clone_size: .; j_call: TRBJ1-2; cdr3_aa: CASSPSTGLNHGYTF; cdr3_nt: TGCGCAAGCAGCCCGTCCACTGGACTCAACCATGGCTACACCTTC
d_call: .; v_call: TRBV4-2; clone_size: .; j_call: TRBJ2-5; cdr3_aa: CASSQAGSHEETQYF; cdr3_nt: TGTGCCAGCAGCCAAGCGGGGTCCCATGAGGAGACCCAGTACTTC
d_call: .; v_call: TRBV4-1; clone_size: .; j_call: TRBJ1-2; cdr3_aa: CARSQSQGSYGYTF; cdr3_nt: TGCGCCAGAAGCCAATCTCAGGGATCCTATGGCTACACCTTC
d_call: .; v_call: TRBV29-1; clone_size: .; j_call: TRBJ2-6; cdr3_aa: CSVFRDTYSGVNVLIF; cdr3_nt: TGCAGCGTTTTCCGGGACACATACTCTGGGGTCAATGTCCTGATTTTC
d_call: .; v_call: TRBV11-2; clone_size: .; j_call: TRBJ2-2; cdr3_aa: CAGSTDSDTGELFF; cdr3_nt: TGTGCCGGCAGCACAGATTCGGACACCGGGGAGCTTTTTTTT
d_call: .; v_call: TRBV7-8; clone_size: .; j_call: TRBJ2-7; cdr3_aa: CDSSPTDSYEQYF; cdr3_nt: TGTGACAGCAGCCCGACTGATTCCTACGAGCAGTATTTC
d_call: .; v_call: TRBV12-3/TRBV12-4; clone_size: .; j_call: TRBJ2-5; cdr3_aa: CASSSYREQETQYF; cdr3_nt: TGTGCTAGCAGTTCCTACAGGGAACAAGAGACCCAGTACTTC
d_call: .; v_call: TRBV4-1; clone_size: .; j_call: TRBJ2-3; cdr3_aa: CASSQDPGSGSNMQCF; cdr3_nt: TGCGCCAGCAGCCAAGATCCGGGTAGCGGTAGTAATATGCAGTGTTTT
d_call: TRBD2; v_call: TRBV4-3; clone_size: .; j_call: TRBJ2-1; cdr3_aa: CASSQDVAGSYSEQFF; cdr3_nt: TGCGCCAGCAGCCAAGATGTAGCGGGCTCCTACAGTGAGCAGTTCTTC
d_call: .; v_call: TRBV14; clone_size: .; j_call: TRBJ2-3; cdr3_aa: CASSCGYSDTQYF; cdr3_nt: TGTGCCAGCAGCTGTGGATACTCAGATACGCAGTATTTT
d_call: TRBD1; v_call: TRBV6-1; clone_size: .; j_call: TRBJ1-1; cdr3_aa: CASSEQGVHIEVFF; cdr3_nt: TGTGCCAGCAGTGAACAGGGGGTACACATTGAAGTCTTCTTT
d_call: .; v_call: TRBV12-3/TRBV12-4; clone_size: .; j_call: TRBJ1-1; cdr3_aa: CASSIRTGGTEAFF; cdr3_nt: TGTGCCAGCAGTATCAGGACCGGTGGGACTGAAGCTTTCTTT
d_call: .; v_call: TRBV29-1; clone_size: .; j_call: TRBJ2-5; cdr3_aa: CSGMGSGETQYF; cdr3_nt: TGCAGCGGTATGGGCAGTGGAGAGACCCAATATTTC
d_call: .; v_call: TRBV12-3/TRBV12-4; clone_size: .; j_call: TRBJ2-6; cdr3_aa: CASTISGANLLTF; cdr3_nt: TGTGCAAGCACCATCTCTGGGGCCAACCTCCTGACTTTC
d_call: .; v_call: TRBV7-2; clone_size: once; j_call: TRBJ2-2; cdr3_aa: CASSTYGAVGGELLF; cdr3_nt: TGTGCCAGCAGCACCTACGGGGCGGTCGGCGGGGAGCTGTTATTT
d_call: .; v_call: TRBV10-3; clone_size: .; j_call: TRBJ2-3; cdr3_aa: CAISEGSDQPQYF; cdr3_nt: TGTGCCATCAGTGAAGGATCCGATCAGCCCCAGTATTTT
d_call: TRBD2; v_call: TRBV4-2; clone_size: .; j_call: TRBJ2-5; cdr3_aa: CASCLTTSGRAGSETQYF; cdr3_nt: TGTGCCAGTTGCTTAACGACTAGCGGGAGGGCCGGCTCGGAGACCCAGTACTTC
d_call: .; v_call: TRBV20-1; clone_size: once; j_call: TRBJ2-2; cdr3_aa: CSAPRYAGGLFF; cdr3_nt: TGCAGTGCGCCACGGTACGCCGGGGGGCTGTTTTTT
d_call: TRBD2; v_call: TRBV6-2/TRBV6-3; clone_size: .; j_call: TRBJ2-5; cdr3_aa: CASSLSTAGDHKEAQYF; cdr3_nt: TGTGCCAGCAGTCTCTCTACAGCGGGAGACCACAAAGAGGCCCAGTACTTC
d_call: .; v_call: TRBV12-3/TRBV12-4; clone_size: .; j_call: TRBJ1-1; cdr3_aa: CASGSTGSYTEAFF; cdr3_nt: TGTGCCAGTGGGAGTACAGGTTCGTACACTGAAGCTTTCTTT
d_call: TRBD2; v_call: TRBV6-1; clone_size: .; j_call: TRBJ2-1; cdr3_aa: CASSPLTSGRHGQFF; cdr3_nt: TGTGCCAGTAGTCCTCTGACTAGCGGGAGGCATGGGCAGTTCTTC
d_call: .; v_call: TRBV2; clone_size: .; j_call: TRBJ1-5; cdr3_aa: CASSAFEDQSQHF; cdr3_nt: TGTGCCAGTAGCGCCTTTGAAGATCAGTCCCAGCATTTT
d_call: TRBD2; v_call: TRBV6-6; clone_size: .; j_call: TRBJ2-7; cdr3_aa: CASNYVREGYEQYF; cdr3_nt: TGTGCCAGCAATTATGTACGGGAGGGTTATGAGCAGTATTTC
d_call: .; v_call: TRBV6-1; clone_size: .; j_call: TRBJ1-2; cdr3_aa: CASTAVRGVNGYTF; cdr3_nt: TGTGCCAGCACTGCTGTCAGGGGTGTCAATGGCTACACCTTC
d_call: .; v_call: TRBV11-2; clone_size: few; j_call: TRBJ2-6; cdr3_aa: CATRRPHSGANVLTF; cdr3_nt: TGTGCCACCCGGCGGCCACACTCTGGGGCCAACGTCCTGACTTTC
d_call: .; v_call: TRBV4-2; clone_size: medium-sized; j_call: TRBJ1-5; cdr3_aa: CASSEAAGAGNQPQHF; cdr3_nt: TGTGCCAGCAGCGAGGCGGCGGGGGCAGGCAATCAGCCCCAGCATTTT
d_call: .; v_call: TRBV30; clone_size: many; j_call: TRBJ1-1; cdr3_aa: CAWRRLNTEAFF; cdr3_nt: TGTGCCTGGAGACGTTTGAACACTGAAGCTTTCTTT
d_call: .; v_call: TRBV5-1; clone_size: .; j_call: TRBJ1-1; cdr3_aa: CPSSSRGRQNNEAFF; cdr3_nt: TGCCCCAGCAGCTCCAGGGGACGTCAGAACAATGAAGCTTTCTTT
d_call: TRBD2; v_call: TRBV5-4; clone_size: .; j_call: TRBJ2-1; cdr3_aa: CARSSNSGDLNELFF; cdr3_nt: TGTGCCAGGAGCTCCAATAGCGGGGACCTCAATGAGCTGTTCTTC
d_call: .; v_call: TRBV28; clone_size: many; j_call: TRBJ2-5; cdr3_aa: CASSYPARPEGETQYF; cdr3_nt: TGTGCCAGCAGTTATCCCGCTAGACCGGAGGGAGAGACCCAGTACTTC
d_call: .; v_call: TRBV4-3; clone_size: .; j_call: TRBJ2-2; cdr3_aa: CASSQALSGRNTGELFF; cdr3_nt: TGCGCCAGCAGCCAAGCCCTCAGCGGGCGGAACACCGGGGAGCTGTTTTTT
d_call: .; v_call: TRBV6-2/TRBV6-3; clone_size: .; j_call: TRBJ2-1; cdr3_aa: CASSFTSTGSKEQFF; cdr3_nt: TGTGCCAGCAGTTTTACATCTACCGGGAGCAAAGAGCAGTTCTTC
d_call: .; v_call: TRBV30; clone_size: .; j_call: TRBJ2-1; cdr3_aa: CAWNKGDHLTEQFF; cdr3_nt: TGCGCCTGGAATAAGGGGGACCACCTAACTGAGCAGTTCTTC
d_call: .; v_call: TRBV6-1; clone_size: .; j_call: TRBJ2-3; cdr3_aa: CANSGGVDSPQYF; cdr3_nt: TGTGCCAACAGTGGCGGTGTAGATTCTCCGCAGTATTTT
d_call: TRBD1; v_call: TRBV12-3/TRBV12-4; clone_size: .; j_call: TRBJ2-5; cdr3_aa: CASDQGQSQEAQYF; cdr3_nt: TGCGCCAGCGATCAGGGACAGTCCCAAGAGGCCCAGTACTTC
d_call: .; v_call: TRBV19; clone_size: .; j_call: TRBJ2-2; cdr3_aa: CASSRDRLLSGELFF; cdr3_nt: TGTGCCAGTAGCCGGGACCGATTATTGAGCGGGGAGCTGTTTTTT
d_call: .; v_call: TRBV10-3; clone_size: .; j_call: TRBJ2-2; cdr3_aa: CAISGLGVGANTGKPFF; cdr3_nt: TGTGCCATCAGTGGTCTGGGTGTGGGAGCGAACACCGGGAAGCCGTTTTTT
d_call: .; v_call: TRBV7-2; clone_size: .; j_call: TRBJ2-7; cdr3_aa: CASSLVGSPHEQYF; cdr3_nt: TGTGCCAGCAGCTTAGTAGGGTCCCCGCACGAGCAGTACTTC
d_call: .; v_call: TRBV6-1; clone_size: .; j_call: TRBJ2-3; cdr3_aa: CATSENFQVTDTQYF; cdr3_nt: TGTGCCACCAGTGAAAATTTCCAAGTCACAGATACGCAGTATTTT
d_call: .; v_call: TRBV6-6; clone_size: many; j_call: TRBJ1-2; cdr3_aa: CASYAEPANYGYTF; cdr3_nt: TGTGCCTCCTATGCGGAGCCAGCTAACTATGGCTACACCTTC
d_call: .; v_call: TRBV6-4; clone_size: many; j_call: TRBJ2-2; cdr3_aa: CASSDSDNTGELFF; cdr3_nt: TGTGCCAGCAGTGACTCGGACAACACCGGGGAGCTGTTTTTT
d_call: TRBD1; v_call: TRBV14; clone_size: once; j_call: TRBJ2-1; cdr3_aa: CAFSRLQGGRLNEQFF; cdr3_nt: TGTGCCTTCAGTCGTCTACAGGGGGGCCGGTTAAATGAGCAGTTCTTC
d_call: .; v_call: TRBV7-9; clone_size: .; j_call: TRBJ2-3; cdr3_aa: CATRSSLGGLADTQYF; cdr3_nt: TGTGCCACCCGCAGCAGTTTGGGGGGTCTCGCAGATACGCAATATTTT
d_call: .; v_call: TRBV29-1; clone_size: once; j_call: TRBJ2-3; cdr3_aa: CTVEKAGVRTGTQYF; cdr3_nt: TGCACCGTTGAGAAAGCGGGAGTGAGGACAGGTACGCAGTATTTT
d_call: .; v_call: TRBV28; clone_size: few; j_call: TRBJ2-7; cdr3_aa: CASTPSGFGERCF; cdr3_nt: TGTGCCAGCACTCCTTCGGGTTTCGGCGAGCGGTGCTTC
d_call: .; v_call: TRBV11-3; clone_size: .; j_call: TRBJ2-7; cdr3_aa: CASSVGESYEQYF; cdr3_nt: TGTGCCAGCAGTGTGGGAGAGTCCTACGAACAGTACTTC
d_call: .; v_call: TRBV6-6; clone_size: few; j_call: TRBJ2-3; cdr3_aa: CASEVGRSNQPQYF; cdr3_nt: TGTGCCAGCGAGGTAGGAAGAAGCAATCAGCCCCAGTATTTT
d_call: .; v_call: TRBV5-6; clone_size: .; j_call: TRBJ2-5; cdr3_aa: CGSSMEASQETQYF; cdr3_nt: TGTGGCAGCAGCATGGAGGCTAGCCAAGAGACACAGTACTTC
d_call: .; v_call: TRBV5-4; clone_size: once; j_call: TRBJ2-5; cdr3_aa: CASSLAHRLYQETQYF; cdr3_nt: TGTGCCAGCAGCTTGGCCCATCGACTGTACCAAGAGACCCAGTACTTC
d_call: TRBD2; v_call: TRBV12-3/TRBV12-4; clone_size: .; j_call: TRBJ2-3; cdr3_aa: CASGTSGTDTHYF; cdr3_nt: TGTGCCAGCGGTACTAGCGGCACAGATACGCACTATTTT
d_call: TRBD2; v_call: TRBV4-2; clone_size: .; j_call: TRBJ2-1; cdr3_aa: CASSQDIVGGLAGGSPQCF; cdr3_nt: TGTGCCAGCAGCCAAGATATAGTGGGTGGACTAGCGGGAGGGAGCCCGCAGTGCTTC
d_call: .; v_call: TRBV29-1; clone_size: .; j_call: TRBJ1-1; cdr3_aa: CSVEQSGGRTEAFF; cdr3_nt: TGCAGCGTTGAACAATCGGGTGGAAGGACTGAAGCTTTCTTT
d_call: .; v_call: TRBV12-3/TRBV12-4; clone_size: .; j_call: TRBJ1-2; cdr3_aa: CASSLGQFPLLGYTF; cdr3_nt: TGTGCCAGCAGTTTAGGGCAGTTCCCGTTATTAGGCTACACCTTC